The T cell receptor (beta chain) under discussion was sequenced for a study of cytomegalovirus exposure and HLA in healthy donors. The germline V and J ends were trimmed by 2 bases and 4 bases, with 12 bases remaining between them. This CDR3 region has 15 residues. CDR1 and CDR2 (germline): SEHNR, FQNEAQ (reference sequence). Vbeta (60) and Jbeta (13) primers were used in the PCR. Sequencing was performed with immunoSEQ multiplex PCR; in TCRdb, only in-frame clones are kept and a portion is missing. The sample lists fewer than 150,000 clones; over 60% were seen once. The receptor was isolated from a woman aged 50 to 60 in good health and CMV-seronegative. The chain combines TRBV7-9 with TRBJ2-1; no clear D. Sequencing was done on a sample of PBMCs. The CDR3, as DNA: TGTGCCAGCAGCTTAACCAACAACGCATACAATGAGCAGTTCTTC. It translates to CASSLTNNAYNEQFF.